This T cell receptor (beta chain) originates from a study of Ad26.COV2.S vaccination and SARS-CoV-2 variants. Sample treatment: about 20 received Ad26.COV2.S at low or high dose, single or two shots; about 5 received placebo; per-sample allocation not given. Following the first vaccine or placebo injection, samples were taken on day 63. The CDR3 has 16 residues. CDR1 is SGHTA, CDR2 FQGNSA, per germline. Trimming removed 0 bases at V and 2 bases at J, with 13 bases between. Assay: immunoSEQ multiplex PCR; the TCRdb copy retains only in-frame clones and omits some. The sample holds about 440,000 clones, less than 95% seen once.

The TCR sequence derives from a person between 18 and 60 years old who received the Ad26.COV2.S COVID-19 vaccine or a placebo. The V and J genes are TRBV7-2 and TRBJ2-5; D perhaps matches TRBD1 (8 bases). This specimen was peripheral blood, taken in a trial of Ad26.COV2.S vaccine versus placebo. CDR3 nucleotides: TGTGCCAGCAGCTTAGCGGGAGGGACAGGACAAGAGACCCAGTACTTC. The encoded protein is CASSLAGGTGQETQYF. Drawing the rest from reference TRBV7-2 and TRBJ2-5, the complete variable domain is GAGVSQSPSNKVTEKGKDVELRCDPISGHTALYWYRQSLGQGLEFLIYFQGNSAPDKSGLPSDRFSAERTGGSVSTLTIQRTQQEDSAVYLCASSLAGGTGQETQYFGPGTRLLVL.